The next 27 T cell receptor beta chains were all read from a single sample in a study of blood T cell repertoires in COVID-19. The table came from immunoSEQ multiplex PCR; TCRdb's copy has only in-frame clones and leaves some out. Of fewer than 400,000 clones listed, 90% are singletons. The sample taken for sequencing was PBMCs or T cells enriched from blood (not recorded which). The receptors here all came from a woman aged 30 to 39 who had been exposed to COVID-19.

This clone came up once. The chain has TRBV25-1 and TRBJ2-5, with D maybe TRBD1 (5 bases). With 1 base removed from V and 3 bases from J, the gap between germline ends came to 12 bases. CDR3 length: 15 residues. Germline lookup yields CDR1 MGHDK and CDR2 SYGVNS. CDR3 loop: CASSEWGPREETQYF. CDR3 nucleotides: TGTGCCAGCAGTGAATGGGGTCCCAGGGAAGAGACCCAGTACTTC.

As DNA, the CDR3 is TGTGCCAGCAGTGACAGGGGTTATGGTGACACTGAAGCTTTCTTT. This translates into CASSDRGYGDTEAFF. The J gene is TRBJ1-1, the V gene TRBV2; tentatively, D is TRBD1 (6 bases). The CDR3 is 15 amino acids. Trimming pared 3 bases from V and 3 bases from J, leaving 14 bases between. Per germline, CDR1 SNHLY and CDR2 FYNNEI.

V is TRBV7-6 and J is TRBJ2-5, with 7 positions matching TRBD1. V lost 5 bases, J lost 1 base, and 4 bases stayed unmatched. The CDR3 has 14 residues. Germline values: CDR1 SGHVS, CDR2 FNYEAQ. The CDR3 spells CASSAHRGQETQYF. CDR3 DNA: TGTGCCAGCAGCGCTCACAGGGGCCAAGAGACCCAGTACTTC. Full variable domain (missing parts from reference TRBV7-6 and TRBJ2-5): GAGVSQSPRYKVTKRGQDVALRCDPISGHVSLYWYRQALGQGPEFLTYFNYEAQQDKSGLPNDRFSAERPEGSISTLTIQRTEQRDSAMYRCASSAHRGQETQYFGPGTRLLVL.

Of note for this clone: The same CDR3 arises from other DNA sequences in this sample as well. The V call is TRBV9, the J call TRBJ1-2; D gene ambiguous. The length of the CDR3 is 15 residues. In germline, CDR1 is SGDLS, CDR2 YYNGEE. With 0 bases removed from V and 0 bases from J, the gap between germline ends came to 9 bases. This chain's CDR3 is CASSVDPTANYGYTF. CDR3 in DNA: TGTGCCAGCAGCGTAGATCCCACAGCTAACTATGGCTACACCTTC.

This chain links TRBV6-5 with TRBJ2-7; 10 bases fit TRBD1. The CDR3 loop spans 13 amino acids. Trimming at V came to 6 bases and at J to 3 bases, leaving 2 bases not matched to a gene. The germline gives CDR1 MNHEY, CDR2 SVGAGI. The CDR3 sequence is CASRGDRGYEQYF. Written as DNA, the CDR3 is TGTGCCAGCAGAGGGGACAGGGGCTACGAGCAGTACTTC.

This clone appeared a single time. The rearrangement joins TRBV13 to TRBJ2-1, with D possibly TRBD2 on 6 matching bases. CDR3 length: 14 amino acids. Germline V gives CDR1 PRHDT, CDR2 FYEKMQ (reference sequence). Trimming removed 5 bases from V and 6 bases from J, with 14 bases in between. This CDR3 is CASSTGLPSNEQFF. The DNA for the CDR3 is TGTGCCAGCAGCACAGGACTACCCAGCAATGAGCAGTTCTTC. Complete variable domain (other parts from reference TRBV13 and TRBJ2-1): AAGVIQSPRHLIKEKRETATLKCYPIPRHDTVYWYQQGPGQDPQFLISFYEKMQSDKGSIPDRFSAQQFSDYHSELNMSSLELGDSALYFCASSTGLPSNEQFFGPGTRLTVL.

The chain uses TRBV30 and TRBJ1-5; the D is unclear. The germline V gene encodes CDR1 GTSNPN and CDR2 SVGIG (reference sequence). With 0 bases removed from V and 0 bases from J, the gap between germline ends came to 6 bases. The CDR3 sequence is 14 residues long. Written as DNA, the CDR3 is TGTGCCTGGAGTGTGGGGAGTAGCAATCAGCCCCAGCATTTT. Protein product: CAWSVGSSNQPQHF. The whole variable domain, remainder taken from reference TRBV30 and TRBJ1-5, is SQTIHQWPATLVQPVGSPLSLECTVEGTSNPNLYWYRQAAGRGLQLLFYSVGIGQISSEVPQNLSASRPQDRQFILSSKKLLLSDSGFYLCAWSVGSSNQPQHFGDGTRLSIL.

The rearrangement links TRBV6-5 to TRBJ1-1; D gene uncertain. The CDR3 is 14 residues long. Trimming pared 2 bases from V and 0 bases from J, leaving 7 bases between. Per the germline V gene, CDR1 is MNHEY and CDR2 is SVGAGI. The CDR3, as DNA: TGTGCCAGCAGTTACGGCGGCATGAACACTGAAGCTTTCTTT. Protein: CASSYGGMNTEAFF.

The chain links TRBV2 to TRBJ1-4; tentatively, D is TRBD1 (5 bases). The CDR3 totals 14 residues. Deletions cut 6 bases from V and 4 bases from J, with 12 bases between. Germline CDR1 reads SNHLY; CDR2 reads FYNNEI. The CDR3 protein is CASRPRGGNEKLFF. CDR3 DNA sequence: TGTGCCAGCAGACCCCGCGGGGGTAATGAAAAACTGTTTTTT.

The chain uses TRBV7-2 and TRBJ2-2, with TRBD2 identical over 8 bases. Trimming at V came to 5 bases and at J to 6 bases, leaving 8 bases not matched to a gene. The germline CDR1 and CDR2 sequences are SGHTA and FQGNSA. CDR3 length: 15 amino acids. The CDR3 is CASSLVRGGSGELFF. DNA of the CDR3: TGTGCCAGCAGCCTGGTCCGGGGGGGCTCCGGGGAGCTGTTTTTT.

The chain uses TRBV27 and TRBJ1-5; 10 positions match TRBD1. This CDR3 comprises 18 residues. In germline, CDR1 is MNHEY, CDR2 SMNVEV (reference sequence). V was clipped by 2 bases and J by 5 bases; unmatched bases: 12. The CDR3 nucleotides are TGTGCCAGCAGTTTAGCTTTCCGGGGACAGGGGAATGATCAGCCCCAGCATTTT. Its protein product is CASSLAFRGQGNDQPQHF.

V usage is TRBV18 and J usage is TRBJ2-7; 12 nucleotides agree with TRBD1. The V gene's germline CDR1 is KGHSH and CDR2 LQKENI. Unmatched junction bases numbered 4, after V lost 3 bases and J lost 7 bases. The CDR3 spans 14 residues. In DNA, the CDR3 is TGTGCCAGCTCACCGGGACAGGGGGCGCGAGAGCAGTACTTC. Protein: CASSPGQGAREQYF.

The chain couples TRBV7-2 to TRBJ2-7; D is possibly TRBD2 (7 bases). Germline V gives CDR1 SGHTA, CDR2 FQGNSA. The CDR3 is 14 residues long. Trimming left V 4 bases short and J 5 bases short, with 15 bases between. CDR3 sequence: CASSSPFGGHEQYF. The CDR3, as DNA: TGTGCCAGCAGCTCTCCTTTCGGGGGGCACGAGCAGTACTTC.

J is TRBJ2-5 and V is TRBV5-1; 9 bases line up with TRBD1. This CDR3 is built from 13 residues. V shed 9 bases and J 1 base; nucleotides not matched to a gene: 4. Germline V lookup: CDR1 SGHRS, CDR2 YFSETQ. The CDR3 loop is CATRTGAQETQYF. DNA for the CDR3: TGCGCCACCCGGACAGGGGCCCAAGAGACCCAGTACTTC.

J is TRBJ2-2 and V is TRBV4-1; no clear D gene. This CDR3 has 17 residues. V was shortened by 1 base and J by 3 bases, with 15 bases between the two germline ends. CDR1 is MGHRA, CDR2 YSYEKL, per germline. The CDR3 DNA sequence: TGCGCCAGCAGCCAAGGACCGGTGGCTAGTTACACCGGGGAGCTGTTTTTT. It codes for CASSQGPVASYTGELFF.

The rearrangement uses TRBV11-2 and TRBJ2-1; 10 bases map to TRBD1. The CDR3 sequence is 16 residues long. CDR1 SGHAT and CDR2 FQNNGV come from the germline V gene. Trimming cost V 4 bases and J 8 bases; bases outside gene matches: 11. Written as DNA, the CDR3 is TGTGCCAGCAGCTCCCCTACCGGGACAGGGGACGATGAGCAGTTCTTC. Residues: CASSSPTGTGDDEQFF.

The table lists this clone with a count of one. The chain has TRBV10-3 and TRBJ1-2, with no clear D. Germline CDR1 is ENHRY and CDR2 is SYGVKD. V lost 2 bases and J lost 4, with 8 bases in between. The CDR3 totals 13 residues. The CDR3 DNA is TGTGCCATCAGTGAGACCGAGCCCTATGGCTACACCTTC. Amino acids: CAISETEPYGYTF.

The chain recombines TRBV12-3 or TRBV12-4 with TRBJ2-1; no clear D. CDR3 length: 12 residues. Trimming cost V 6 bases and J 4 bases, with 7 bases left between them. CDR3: CASSYIYNEQFF. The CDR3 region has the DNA TGTGCCAGCAGCTATATATACAATGAGCAGTTCTTC.

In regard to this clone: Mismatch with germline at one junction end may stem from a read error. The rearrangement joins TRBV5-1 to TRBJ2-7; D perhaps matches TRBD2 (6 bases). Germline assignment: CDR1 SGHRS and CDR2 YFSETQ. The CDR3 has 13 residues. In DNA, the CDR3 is TGCGCCAGCAGCTTGGCCGTCGGGGGACCTCCCCGTTTC. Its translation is CASSLAVGGPPRF.

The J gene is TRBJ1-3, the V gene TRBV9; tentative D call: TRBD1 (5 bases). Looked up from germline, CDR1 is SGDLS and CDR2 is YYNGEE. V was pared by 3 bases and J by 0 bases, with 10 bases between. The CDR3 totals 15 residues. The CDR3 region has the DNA TGTGCCAGCAGCGCCGACAGCTACTCTGGAAACACCATATATTTT. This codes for CASSADSYSGNTIYF.

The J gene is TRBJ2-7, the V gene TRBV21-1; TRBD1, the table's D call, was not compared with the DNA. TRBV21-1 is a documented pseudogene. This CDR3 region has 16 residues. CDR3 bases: TGTGCCAGCAGCACCGTCCGGGACACCTCCATCTACGAGCAGTACTTC. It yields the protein CASSTVRDTSIYEQYF.

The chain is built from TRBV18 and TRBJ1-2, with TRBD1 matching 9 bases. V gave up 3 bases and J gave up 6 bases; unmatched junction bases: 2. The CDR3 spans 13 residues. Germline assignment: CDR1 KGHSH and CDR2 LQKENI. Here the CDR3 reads CASSPGQGNGYTF. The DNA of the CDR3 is TGTGCCAGCTCACCGGGACAGGGAAATGGCTACACCTTC.

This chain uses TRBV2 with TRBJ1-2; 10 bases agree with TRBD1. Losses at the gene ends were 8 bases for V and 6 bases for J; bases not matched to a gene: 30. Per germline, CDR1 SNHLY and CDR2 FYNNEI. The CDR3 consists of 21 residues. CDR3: CASWGLGQGGAGVSFSHGYTF. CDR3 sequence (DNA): TGTGCCAGCTGGGGTTTAGGACAGGGGGGAGCCGGAGTGTCATTCTCCCATGGCTACACCTTC.

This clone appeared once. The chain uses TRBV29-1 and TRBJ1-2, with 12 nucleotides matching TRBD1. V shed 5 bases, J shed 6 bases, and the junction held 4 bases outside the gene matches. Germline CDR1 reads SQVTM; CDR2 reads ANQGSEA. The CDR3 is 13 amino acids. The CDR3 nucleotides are TGCAGCGTTCCGGGACAGGGGGCTAATGGCTACACCTTC. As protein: CSVPGQGANGYTF.

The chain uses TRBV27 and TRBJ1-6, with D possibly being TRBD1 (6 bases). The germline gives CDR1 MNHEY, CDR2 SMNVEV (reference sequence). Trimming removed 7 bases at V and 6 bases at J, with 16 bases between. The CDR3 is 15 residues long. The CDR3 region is CASTSRGFGNSPLHF. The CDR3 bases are TGTGCCAGCACCAGCAGGGGCTTTGGTAATTCACCCCTCCACTTT.

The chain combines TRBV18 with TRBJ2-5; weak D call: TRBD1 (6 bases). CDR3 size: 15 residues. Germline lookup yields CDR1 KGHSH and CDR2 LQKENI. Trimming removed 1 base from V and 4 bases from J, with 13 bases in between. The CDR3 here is CASSPRQGWGETQYF. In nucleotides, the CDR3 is TGTGCCAGCTCACCACGTCAGGGGTGGGGAGAGACCCAGTACTTC.

CDR3 loop: CASSQPGQSYGYTF. The CDR3 DNA follows: TGCGCCAGCAGCCAGCCCGGACAGTCCTATGGCTACACCTTC. The chain carries TRBV4-1 and TRBJ1-2; maybe TRBD1 (6 bases). Trimming took off 3 bases at V and 4 bases at J, with 12 bases between the two ends. The CDR3 has 14 amino acids. Germline V lookup: CDR1 MGHRA, CDR2 YSYEKL.